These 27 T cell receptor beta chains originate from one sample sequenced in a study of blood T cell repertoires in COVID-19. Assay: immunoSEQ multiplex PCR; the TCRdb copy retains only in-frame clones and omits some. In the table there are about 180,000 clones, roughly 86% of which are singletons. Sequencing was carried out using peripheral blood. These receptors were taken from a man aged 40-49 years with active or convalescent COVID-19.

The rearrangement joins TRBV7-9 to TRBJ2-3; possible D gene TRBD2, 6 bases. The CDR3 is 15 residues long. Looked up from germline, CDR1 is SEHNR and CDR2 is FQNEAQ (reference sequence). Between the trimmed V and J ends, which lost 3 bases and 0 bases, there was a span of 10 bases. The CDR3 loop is CASSFEGTSTDTQYF. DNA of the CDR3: TGTGCCAGCAGCTTTGAGGGGACTAGCACAGATACGCAGTATTTT.

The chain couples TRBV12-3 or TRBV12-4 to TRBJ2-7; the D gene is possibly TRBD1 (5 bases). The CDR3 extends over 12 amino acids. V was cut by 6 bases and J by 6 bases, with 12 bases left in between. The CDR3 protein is CASRRQGGEQYF. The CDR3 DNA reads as TGTGCCAGCAGAAGGCAGGGTGGCGAGCAGTACTTC.

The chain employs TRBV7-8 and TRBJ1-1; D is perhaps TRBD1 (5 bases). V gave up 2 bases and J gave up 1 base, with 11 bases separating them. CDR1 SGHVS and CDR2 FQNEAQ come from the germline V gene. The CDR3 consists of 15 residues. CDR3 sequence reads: CASSLLGRRNTEAFF. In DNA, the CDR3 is TGTGCCAGCAGCTTATTGGGGCGGAGGAACACTGAAGCTTTCTTT.

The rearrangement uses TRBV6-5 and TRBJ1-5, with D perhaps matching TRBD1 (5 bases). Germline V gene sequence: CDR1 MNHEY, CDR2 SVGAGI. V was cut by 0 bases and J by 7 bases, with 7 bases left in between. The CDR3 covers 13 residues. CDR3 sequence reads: CASSYSGQQPQHF. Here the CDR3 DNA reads TGTGCCAGCAGTTACTCCGGACAACAGCCCCAGCATTTT.

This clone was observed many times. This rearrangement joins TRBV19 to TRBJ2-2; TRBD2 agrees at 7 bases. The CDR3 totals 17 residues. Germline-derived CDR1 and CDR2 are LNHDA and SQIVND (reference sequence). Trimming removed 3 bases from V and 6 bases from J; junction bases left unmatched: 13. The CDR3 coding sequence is TGTGCCAGTAGTATGGGGCTAAGCGGGATGAAATCCGGGGAGCTGTTTTTT. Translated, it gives CASSMGLSGMKSGELFF.

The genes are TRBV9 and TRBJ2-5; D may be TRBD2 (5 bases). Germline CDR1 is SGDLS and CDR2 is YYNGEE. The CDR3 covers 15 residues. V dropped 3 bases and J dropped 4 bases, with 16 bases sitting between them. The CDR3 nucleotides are TGTGCCAGCAGCGCCGGGGATTGGGTCCGAGAGACCCAGTACTTC. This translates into CASSAGDWVRETQYF. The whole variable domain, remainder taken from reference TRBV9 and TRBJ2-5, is DSGVTQTPKHLITATGQRVTLRCSPRSGDLSVYWYQQSLDQGLQFLIQYYNGEERAKGNILERFSAQQFPDLHSELNLSSLELGDSALYFCASSAGDWVRETQYFGPGTRLLVL.

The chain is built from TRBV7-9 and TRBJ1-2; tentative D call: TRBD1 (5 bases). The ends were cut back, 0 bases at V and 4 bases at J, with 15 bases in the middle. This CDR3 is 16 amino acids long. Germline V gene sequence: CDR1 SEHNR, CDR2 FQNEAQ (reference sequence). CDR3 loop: CASSLASAGQSYGYTF. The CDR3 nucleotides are TGTGCCAGCAGCTTAGCCTCGGCCGGACAAAGCTATGGCTACACCTTC. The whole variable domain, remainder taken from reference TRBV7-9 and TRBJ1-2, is DTGVSQNPRHKITKRGQNVTFRCDPISEHNRLYWYRQTLGQGPEFLTYFQNEAQLEKSRLLSDRFSAERPKGSFSTLEIQRTEQGDSAMYLCASSLASAGQSYGYTFGSGTRLTVV.

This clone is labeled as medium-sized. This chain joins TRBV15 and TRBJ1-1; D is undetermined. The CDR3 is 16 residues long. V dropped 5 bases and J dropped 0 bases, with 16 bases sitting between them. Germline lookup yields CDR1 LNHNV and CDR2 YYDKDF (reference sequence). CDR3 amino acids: CATSYRIGAVNTEAFF. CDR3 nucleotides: TGTGCCACCAGCTACCGAATCGGAGCGGTGAACACTGAAGCTTTCTTT.

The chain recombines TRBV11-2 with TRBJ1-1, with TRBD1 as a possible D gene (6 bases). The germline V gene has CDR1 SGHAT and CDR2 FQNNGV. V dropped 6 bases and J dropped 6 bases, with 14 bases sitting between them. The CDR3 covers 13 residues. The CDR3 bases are TGTGCCAGCAGGGCTACAGGGAGGGCTGAAGCTTTCTTT. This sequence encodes CASRATGRAEAFF.

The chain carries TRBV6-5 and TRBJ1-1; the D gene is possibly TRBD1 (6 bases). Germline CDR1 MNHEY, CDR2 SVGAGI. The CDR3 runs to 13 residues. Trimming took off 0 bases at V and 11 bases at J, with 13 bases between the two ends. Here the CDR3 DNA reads TGTGCCAGCAGTTACTCGGAAACAGGGTTCGCTTTCTTT. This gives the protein CASSYSETGFAFF.

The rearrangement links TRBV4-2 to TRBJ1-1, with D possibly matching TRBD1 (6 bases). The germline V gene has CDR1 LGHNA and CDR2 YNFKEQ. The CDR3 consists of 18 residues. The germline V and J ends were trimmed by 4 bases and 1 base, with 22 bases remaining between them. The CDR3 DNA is TGTGCCAGCAGCCCAAACGGACAGTTCGCCTTAGGGAACACTGAAGCTTTCTTT. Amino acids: CASSPNGQFALGNTEAFF.

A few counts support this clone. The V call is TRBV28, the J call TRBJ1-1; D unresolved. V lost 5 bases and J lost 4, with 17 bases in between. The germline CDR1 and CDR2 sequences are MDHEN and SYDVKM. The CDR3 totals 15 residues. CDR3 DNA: TGTGCCAGCAGTCTCGATCTTGCGGGTATCACTGAAGCTTTCTTT. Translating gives CASSLDLAGITEAFF.

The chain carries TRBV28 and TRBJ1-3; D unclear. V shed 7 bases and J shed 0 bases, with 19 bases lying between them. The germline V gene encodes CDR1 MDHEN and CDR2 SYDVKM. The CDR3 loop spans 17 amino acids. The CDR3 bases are TGTGCCAGCACCACTGGAGGGATACCAACCTCTGGAAACACCATATATTTT. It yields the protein CASTTGGIPTSGNTIYF.

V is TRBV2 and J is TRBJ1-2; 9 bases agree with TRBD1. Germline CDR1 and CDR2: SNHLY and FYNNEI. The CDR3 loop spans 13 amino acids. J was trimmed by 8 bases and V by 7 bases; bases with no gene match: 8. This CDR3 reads CASTRDRVKGYTF. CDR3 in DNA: TGTGCCAGCACCCGGGACAGGGTGAAAGGCTACACCTTC.

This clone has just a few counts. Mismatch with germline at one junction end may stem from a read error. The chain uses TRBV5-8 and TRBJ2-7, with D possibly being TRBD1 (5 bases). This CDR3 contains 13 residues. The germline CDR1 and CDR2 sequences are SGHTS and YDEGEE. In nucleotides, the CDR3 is TGTGCCAGCACCTTGAGTGGGGCGTTCGAGCAGTACTTC. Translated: CASTLSGAFEQYF.

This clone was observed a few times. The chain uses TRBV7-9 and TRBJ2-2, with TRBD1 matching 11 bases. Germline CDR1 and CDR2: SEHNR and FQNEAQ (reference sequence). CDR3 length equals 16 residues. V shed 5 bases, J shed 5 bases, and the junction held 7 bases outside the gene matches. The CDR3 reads CASSPPGQGGTGELFF. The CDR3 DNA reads TGTGCCAGCAGCCCGCCGGGACAGGGGGGGACCGGGGAGCTGTTTTTT.

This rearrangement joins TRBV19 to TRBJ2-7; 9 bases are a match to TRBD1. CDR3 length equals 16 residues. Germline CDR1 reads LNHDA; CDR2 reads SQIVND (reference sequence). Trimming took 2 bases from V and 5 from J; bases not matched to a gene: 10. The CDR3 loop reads CASSIHLGQGKDEQYF. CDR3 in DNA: TGTGCCAGTAGTATACACCTCGGACAGGGGAAGGACGAGCAGTACTTC.

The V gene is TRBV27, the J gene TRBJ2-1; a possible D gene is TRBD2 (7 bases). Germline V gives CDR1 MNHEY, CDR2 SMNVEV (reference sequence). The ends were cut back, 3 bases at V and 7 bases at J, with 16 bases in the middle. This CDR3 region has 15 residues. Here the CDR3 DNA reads TGTGCCAGCAGTTTGGGGGGGGGCTGGCTGAATGAGCAGTTCTTC. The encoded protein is CASSLGGGWLNEQFF.

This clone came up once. DNA for the CDR3: TGCGCCAGCAGCCAAGATTGGGCGTATGAGCAGTTCTTC. Translated, it gives CASSQDWAYEQFF. V gene TRBV4-3 combines with J gene TRBJ2-1; the D is unclear. The CDR3 length is 13 residues. With 0 bases removed from V and 8 bases from J, the gap between germline ends came to 8 bases. CDR1 is LGHNA, CDR2 YSLEER, per germline.

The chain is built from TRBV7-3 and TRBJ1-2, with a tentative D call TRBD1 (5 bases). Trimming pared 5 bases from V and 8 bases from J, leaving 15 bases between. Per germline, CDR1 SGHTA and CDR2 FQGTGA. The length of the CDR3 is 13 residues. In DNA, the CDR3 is TGTGCCAGCAGCCCTGACAGTTTCGTGGGCTACACCTTC. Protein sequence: CASSPDSFVGYTF. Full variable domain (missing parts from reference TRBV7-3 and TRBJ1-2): GAGVSQTPSNKVTEKGKYVELRCDPISGHTALYWYRQSLGQGPEFLIYFQGTGAADDSGLPNDRFFAVRPEGSVSTLKIQRTERGDSAVYLCASSPDSFVGYTFGSGTRLTVV.

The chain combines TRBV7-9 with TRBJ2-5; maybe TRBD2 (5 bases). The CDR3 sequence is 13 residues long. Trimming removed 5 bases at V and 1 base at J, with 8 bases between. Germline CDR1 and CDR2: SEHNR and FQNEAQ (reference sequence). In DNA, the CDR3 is TGTGCCAGCAGCCGGACTGTCCAAGAGACCCAGTACTTC. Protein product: CASSRTVQETQYF.

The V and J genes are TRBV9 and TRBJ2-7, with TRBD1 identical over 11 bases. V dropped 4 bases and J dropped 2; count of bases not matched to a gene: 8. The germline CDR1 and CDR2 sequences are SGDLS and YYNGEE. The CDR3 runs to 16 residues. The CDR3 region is CASSPDGTGGTYEQYF. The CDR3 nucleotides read TGTGCCAGCAGCCCCGACGGGACAGGGGGGACCTACGAGCAGTACTTC.

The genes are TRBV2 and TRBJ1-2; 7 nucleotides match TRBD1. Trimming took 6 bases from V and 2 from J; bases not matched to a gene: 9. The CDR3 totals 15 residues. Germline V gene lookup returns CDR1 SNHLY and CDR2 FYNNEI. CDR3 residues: CASRPPLGQNYGYTF. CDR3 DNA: TGTGCCAGCAGGCCGCCCCTGGGACAGAACTATGGCTACACCTTC.

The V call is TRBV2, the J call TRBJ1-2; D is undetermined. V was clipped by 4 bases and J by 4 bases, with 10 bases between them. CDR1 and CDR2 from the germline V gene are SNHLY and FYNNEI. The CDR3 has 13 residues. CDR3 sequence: CASSGSVPYGYTF. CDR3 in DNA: TGTGCCAGCAGTGGGTCGGTTCCCTATGGCTACACCTTC. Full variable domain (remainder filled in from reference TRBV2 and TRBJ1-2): EPEVTQTPSHQVTQMGQEVILRCVPISNHLYFYWYRQILGQKVEFLVSFYNNEISEKSEIFDDQFSVERPDGSNFTLKIRSTKLEDSAMYFCASSGSVPYGYTFGSGTRLTVV.

In DNA, the CDR3 is TGTGCCATCAGTGAGTCGAGCCGACTCGAGCAGTACTTC. This translates into CAISESSRLEQYF. The rearrangement links TRBV10-3 to TRBJ2-7, with D unclear. Trimming removed 0 bases at V and 6 bases at J, with 9 bases between. Germline V gene lookup returns CDR1 ENHRY and CDR2 SYGVKD. The CDR3 consists of 13 residues.

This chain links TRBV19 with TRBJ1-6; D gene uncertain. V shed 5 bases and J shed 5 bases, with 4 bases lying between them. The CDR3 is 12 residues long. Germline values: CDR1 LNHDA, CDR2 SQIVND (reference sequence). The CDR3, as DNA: TGTGCCAGTAGTTCTGATAATTCACCCCTCCACTTT. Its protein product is CASSSDNSPLHF.

The CDR3 DNA reads TGTGCCTGGAGAACAGAGAATGGCTACACCTTC. This gives the protein CAWRTENGYTF. The V gene is TRBV30, the J gene TRBJ1-2; D not resolved. The V gene lost 3 bases and the J gene lost 6 bases, with 8 bases spanning the gap. The germline V gene has CDR1 GTSNPN and CDR2 SVGIG (reference sequence). CDR3 size: 11 residues.